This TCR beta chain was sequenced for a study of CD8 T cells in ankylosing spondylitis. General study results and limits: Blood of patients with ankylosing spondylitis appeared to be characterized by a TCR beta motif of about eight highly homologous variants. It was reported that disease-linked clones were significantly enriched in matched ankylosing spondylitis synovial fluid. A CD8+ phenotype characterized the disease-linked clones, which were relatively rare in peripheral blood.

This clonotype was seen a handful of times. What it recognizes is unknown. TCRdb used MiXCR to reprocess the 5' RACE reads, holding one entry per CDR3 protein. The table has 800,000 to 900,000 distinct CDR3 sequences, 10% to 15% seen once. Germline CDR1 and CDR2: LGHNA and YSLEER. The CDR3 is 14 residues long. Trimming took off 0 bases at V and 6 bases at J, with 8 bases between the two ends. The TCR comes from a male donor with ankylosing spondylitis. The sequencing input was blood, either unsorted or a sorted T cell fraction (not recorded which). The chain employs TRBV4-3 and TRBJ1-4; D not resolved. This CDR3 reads CASSQDRADEKLFF. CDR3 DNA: TGCGCCAGCAGCCAAGATCGCGCGGATGAAAAACTGTTTTTT.